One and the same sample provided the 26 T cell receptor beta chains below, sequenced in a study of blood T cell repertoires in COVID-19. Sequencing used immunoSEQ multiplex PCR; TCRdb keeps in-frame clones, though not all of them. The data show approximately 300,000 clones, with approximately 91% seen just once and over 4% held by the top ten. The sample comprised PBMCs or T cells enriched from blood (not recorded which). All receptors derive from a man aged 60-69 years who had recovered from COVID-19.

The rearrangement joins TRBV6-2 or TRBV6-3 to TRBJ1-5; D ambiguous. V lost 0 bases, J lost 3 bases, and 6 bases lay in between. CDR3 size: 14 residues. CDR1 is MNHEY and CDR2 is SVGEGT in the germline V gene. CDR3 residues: CASSYSAYNQPQHF. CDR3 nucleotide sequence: TGTGCCAGCAGTTACTCAGCTTACAATCAGCCCCAGCATTTT.

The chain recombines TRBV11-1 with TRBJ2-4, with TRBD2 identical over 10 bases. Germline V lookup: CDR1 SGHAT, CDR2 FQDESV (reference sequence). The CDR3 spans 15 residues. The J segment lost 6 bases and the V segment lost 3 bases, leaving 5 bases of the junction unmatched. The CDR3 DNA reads TGTGCCAGCAGCTTGCTAGCGGGGGTGGGAAACATTCAGTACTTC. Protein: CASSLLAGVGNIQYF.

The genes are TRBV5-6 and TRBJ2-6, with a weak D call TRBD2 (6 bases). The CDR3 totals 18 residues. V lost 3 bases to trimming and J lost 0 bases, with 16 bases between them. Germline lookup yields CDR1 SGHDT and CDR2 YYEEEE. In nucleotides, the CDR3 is TGTGCCAGCAGCTCTTTGACTAGAACAACCTCTGGGGCCAACGTCCTGACTTTC. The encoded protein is CASSSLTRTTSGANVLTF.

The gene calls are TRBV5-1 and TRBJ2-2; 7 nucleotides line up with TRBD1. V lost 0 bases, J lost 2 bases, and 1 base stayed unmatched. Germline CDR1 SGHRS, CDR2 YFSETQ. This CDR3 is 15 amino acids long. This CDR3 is CASSLGTGNTGELFF. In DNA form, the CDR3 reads TGCGCCAGCAGCTTGGGGACAGGAAACACCGGGGAGCTGTTTTTT.

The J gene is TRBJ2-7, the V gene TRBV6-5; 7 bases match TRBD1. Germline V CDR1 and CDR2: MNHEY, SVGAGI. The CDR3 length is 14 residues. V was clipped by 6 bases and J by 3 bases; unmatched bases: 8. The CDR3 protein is CASRRDSGGYEQYF. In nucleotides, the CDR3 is TGTGCCAGCAGAAGGGACAGCGGAGGCTACGAGCAGTACTTC.

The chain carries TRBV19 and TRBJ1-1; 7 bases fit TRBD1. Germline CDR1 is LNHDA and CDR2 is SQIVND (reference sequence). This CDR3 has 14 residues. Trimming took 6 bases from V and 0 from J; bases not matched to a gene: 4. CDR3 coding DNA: TGTGCCAGTAGAACAGGGGAAATGAACACTGAAGCTTTCTTT. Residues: CASRTGEMNTEAFF.

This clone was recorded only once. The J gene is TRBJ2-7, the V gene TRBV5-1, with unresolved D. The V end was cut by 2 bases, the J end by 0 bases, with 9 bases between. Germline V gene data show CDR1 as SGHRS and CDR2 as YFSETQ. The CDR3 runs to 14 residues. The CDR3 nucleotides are TGCGCCAGCAGCTTCCAGGCTTCCTCCTACGAGCAGTACTTC. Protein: CASSFQASSYEQYF.

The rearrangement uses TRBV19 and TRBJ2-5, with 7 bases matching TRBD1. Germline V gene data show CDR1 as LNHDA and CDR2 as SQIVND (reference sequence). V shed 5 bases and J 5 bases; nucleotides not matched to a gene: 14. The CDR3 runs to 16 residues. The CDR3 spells CASSARGDSRGETQYF. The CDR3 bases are TGTGCCAGTAGTGCACGAGGGGACAGTCGAGGGGAGACCCAGTACTTC.

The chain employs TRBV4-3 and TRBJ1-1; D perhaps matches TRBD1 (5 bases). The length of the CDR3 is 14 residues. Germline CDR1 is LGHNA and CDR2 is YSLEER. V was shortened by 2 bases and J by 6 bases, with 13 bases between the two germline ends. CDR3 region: CASSQSRDSAEAFF. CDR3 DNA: TGCGCCAGCAGCCAATCCAGGGATTCAGCTGAAGCTTTCTTT.

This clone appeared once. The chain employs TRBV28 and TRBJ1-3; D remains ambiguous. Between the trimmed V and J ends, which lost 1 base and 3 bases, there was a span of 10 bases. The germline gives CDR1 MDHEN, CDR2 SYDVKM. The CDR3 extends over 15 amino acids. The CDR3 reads CASSLFTALGNTIYF. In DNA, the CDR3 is TGTGCCAGCAGTTTATTCACAGCACTTGGAAACACCATATATTTT.

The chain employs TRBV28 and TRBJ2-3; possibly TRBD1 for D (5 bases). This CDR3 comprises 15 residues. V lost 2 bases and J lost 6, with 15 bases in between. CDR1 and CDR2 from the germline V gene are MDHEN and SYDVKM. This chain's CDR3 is CASSLRTPKGDTQYF. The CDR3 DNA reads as TGTGCCAGCAGTTTAAGGACACCCAAGGGGGATACGCAGTATTTT.

The CDR3 DNA follows: TGTGCCAGCAGTTGCGAAGGACACGAGAACACTGAAGCTTTCTTT. Amino acids: CASSCEGHENTEAFF. The J gene is TRBJ1-1, the V gene TRBV6-7; D possibly corresponds to TRBD1 (5 bases). TRBV6-7 is an open reading frame whose function is uncertain. The CDR3 extends over 15 amino acids. V was clipped by 4 bases and J by 1 base, with 13 bases between them.

The CDR3 nucleotides are TGTGCCAGTACCGAAGGGGGGACAGTGGATCAGCCCCAGCATTTT. It is translated as CASTEGGTVDQPQHF. This rearrangement joins TRBV19 to TRBJ1-5; the match to TRBD1 covers 7 bases. Germline CDR1 is LNHDA and CDR2 is SQIVND (reference sequence). Unmatched junction bases numbered 11, after V lost 7 bases and J lost 5 bases. The CDR3 has 15 residues.

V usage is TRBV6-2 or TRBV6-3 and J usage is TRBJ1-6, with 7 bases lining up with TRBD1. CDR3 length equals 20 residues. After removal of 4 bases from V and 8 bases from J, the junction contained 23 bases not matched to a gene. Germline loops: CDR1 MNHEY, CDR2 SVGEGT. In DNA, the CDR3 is TGTGCCAGCAGTTCCCAACTCGCGAAAGGACAGGCGGACTACTATTCACCCCTCCACTTT. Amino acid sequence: CASSSQLAKGQADYYSPLHF.

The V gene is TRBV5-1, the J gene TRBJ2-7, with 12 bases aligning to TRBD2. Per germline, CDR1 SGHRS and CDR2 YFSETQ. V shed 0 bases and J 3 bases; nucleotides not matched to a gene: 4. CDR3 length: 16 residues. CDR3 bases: TGCGCCAGCAGCTTGGGACTAGCGGGAGTGGTCTACGAGCAGTACTTC. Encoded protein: CASSLGLAGVVYEQYF.

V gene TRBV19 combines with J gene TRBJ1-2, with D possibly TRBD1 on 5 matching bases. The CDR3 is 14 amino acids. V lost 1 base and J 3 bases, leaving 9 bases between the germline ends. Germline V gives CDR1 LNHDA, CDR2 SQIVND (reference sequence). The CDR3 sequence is CASSIGREDYGYTF. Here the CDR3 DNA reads TGTGCCAGTAGTATAGGCAGGGAGGACTATGGCTACACCTTC.

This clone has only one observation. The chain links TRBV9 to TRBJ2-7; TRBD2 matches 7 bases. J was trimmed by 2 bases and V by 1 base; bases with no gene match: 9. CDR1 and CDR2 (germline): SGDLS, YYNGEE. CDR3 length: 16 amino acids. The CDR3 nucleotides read TGTGCCAGCAGCGTATTATCTAGCGGCCCTCCCTACGAGCAGTACTTC. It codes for CASSVLSSGPPYEQYF.

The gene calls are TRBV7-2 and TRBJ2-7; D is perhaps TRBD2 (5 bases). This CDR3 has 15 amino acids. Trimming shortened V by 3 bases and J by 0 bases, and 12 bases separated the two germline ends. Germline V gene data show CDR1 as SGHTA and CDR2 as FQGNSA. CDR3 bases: TGTGCCAGCAGCTTCCGGCTAGGGAGCTCCTACGAGCAGTACTTC. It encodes CASSFRLGSSYEQYF.

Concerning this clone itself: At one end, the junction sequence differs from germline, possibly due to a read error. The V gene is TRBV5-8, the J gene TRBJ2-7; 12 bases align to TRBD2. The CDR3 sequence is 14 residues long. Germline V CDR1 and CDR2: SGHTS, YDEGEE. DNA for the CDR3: TGTGCCAGCAGCAGACTAGCGGGAGATTCAAGGGCCCTCTTC. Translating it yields CASSRLAGDSRALF.

Here the CDR3 reads CASSQVPQGSYGYTF. CDR3 bases: TGTGCCAGCAGCCAAGTTCCACAGGGGAGTTACGGCTACACCTTC. The chain uses TRBV3-1 (or the pseudogene TRBV3-2) and TRBJ1-2, with TRBD1 matching over 7 bases. The CDR3 runs to 15 residues. The V gene's germline CDR1 is LGHDT and CDR2 YNNKEL (reference sequence). V trimming: 1 base; J trimming: 8 bases; junction bases outside the gene matches: 10.

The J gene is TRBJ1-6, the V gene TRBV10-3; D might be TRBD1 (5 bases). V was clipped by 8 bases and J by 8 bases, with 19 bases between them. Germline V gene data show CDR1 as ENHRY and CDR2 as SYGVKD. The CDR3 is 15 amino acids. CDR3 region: CAIAPRHAGDSPLHF. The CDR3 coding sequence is TGTGCCATCGCGCCTCGACACGCGGGGGATTCACCCCTCCACTTT.

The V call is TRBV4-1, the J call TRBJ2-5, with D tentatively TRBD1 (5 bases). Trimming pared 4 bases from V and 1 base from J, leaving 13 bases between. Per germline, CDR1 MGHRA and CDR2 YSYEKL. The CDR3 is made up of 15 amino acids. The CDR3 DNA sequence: TGCGCCAGCAGCCCCAAGCAGGGTATCCAAGAGACCCAGTACTTC. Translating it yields CASSPKQGIQETQYF.

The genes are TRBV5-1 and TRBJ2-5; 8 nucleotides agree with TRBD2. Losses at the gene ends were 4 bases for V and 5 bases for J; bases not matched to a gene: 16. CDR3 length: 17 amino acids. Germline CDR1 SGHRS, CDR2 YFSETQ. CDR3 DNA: TGCGCCAGCAGCCCGCCTGCGACGGGAGGGCCGTGGGAGACCCAGTACTTC. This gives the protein CASSPPATGGPWETQYF.

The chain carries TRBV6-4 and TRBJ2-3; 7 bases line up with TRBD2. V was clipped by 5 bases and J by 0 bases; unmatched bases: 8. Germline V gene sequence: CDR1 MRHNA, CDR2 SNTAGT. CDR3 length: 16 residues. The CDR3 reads CASSRTHSGSTDTQYF. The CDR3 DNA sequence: TGTGCCAGCAGTCGCACACATAGCGGGAGCACAGATACGCAGTATTTT.

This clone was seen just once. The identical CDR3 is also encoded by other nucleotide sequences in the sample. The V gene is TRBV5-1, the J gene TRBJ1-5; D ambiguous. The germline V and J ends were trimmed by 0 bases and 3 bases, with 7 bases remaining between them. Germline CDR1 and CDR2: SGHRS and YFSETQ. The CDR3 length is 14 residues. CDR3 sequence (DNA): TGCGCCAGCAGCTTGGCCGGGGACAATCAGCCCCAGCATTTT. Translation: CASSLAGDNQPQHF.

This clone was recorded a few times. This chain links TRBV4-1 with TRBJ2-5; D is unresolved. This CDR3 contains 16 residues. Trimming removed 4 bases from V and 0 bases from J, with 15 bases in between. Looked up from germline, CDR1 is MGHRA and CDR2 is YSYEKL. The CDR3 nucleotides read TGCGCCAGCAGCCCAGCCCGGAGACGATACCAAGAGACCCAGTACTTC. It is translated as CASSPARRRYQETQYF.